This TCR beta chain was obtained from a study of blood T cell repertoires in COVID-19. Libraries were prepared by immunoSEQ multiplex PCR; TCRdb keeps only in-frame clonotypes and omits some of them. There are over 10,000 clones in the sample; roughly 90% occur only once, and about 53% lies in the top ten. CDR1 GTSNPN and CDR2 SVGIG come from the germline V gene (reference sequence). The length of the CDR3 is 12 residues. This rearrangement joins TRBV30 to TRBJ1-1; no clear D. Sequenced material: peripheral blood. The receptor was derived from a man at least 80 years old with acute or convalescent COVID-19. The CDR3 here is CAVQTRNTEAFF. The DNA for the CDR3 is TGTGCGGTCCAAACCAGGAACACTGAAGCTTTCTTT.